The 17 T cell receptor beta chains below all came from one sample that was sequenced in a study of blood T cells in healthy people across ages. Combining a sample-barcoded 5' primer with a J-beta primer mix, a second PCR ran for roughly 7 to 12 cycles. TCRdb independently ran MiXCR on the 5' RACE reads; one entry per CDR3 protein. This table has about 1.8 million distinct CDR3 sequences, about 50% appearing once. Sequencing input: blood. The receptors were gathered from a woman aged 40 to 50 in good health.

The chain recombines TRBV20-1 with TRBJ1-5; unclear D gene. Germline V lookup: CDR1 DFQATT, CDR2 SNEGSKA (reference sequence). Trimming removed 0 bases at V and 0 bases at J, with 12 bases between. The length of the CDR3 is 16 residues. This CDR3 reads CSARDQAPGSNQPQHF. DNA of the CDR3: TGCAGTGCTAGAGATCAAGCACCGGGTAGCAATCAGCCCCAGCATTTT.

This chain uses TRBV7-2 with TRBJ2-1; 7 nucleotides align to TRBD1. This CDR3 has 18 residues. From germline, CDR1 is SGHTA and CDR2 FQGNSA. J gave up 0 bases and V 5 bases, and 13 bases lay outside the gene matches. The CDR3 DNA reads as TGTGCCAGCAGCAGAGAGATTAGGGGGCCCCGCTCCTACAATGAGCAGTTCTTC. It yields the protein CASSREIRGPRSYNEQFF.

The gene calls are TRBV20-1 and TRBJ2-3; the D call may be TRBD1 or TRBD2 (5 bases each). Germline V lookup: CDR1 DFQATT, CDR2 SNEGSKA (reference sequence). The CDR3 runs to 14 residues. V lost 4 bases to trimming and J lost 4 bases, with 15 bases between them. This chain's CDR3 is CSAIDSPRADTQYF. The CDR3 DNA follows: TGCAGTGCTATTGACAGCCCGAGGGCAGATACGCAGTATTTT.

This clonotype occurred a few times. This chain links TRBV7-2 with TRBJ2-5; 9 bases align to TRBD1. The CDR3 is 14 residues long. Per the germline V gene, CDR1 is SGHTA and CDR2 is FQGNSA. Germline trimming cut 7 bases from V and 4 bases from J; bases unmatched to any gene: 7. The CDR3 reads CASITDRGGETQYF. The CDR3 DNA follows: TGTGCCAGCATCACGGACAGGGGAGGAGAGACCCAGTACTTC.

The chain links TRBV5-6 to TRBJ1-2; unclear D gene. The CDR3 has 15 residues. The V gene lost 2 bases and the J gene lost 1 base, with 12 bases spanning the gap. Per the germline V gene, CDR1 is SGHDT and CDR2 is YYEEEE. The CDR3 here is CASSLSTENNYGYTF. DNA of the CDR3: TGTGCCAGCAGCTTAAGTACAGAAAATAACTATGGCTACACCTTC.

The rearrangement links TRBV5-1 to TRBJ2-1; the D gene is possibly TRBD1 (5 bases). The length of the CDR3 is 15 residues. Germline V gene data show CDR1 as SGHRS and CDR2 as YFSETQ. V gave up 1 base and J gave up 2 bases, with 10 bases separating them. The CDR3 sequence: CASSLQDIAYNEQFF. In DNA, the CDR3 is TGCGCCAGCAGCTTGCAGGACATAGCCTACAATGAGCAGTTCTTC.

This chain uses TRBV15 with TRBJ1-5, with D hard to call. Germline CDR1 LNHNV, CDR2 YYDKDF (reference sequence). V lost 3 bases, J lost 5 bases, and 5 bases lay in between. The CDR3 consists of 12 residues. The DNA of the CDR3 is TGTGCCACCAGCAGCGCCGATCAGCCCCAGCATTTT. Translation: CATSSADQPQHF.

This clonotype was counted between two and nine times. The J gene is TRBJ2-1, the V gene TRBV12-3 or TRBV12-4; 7 bases are a match to TRBD2. The CDR3 has 15 amino acids. J lost 0 bases, V lost 7 bases, and 6 bases had no gene match. CDR3 nucleotide sequence: TGTGCCAGCACCAGACCGGGGGGCTCCTACAATGAGCAGTTCTTC. Its protein product is CASTRPGGSYNEQFF.

This clonotype was recorded once. V gene TRBV29-1 combines with J gene TRBJ1-4; TRBD1 might be the D (5 bases). The CDR3 spans 14 residues. Trimming shortened V by 0 bases and J by 3 bases, and 8 bases separated the two germline ends. CDR1 is SQVTM, CDR2 ANQGSEA, per germline. CDR3 bases: TGCAGCGTTGAAGACCGGGGGTCTAATGAAAAACTGTTTTTT. Amino acids: CSVEDRGSNEKLFF.

This clonotype was detected a few times. This chain uses TRBV11-1 with TRBJ2-7; TRBD1 is a possible D gene (7 bases). Trimming shortened V by 6 bases and J by 1 base, and 13 bases separated the two germline ends. CDR1 SGHAT and CDR2 FQDESV come from the germline V gene (reference sequence). This CDR3 spans 14 amino acids. CDR3 nucleotides: TGTGCCAGCAGGGGGGAGGACAGGTCCTACGAGCAGTACTTC. Residues: CASRGEDRSYEQYF.

This clonotype was observed a few times. The V call is TRBV28, the J call TRBJ2-7; the D is unclear. CDR1 and CDR2 from the germline V gene are MDHEN and SYDVKM. This CDR3 contains 12 residues. V was cut by 7 bases and J by 2 bases, with 9 bases left in between. The CDR3 DNA is TGTGCCAGCACCCTCTCCCCCTACGAGCAGTACTTC. It specifies CASTLSPYEQYF.

The chain employs TRBV6-5 and TRBJ1-2, with 7 bases fitting TRBD1. Per germline, CDR1 MNHEY and CDR2 SVGAGI. The CDR3 length is 15 residues. The trim removed 7 bases at V and 8 bases at J, leaving 16 bases unmatched. The CDR3 DNA is TGTGCCAGCAAACCTGGGAGACAGGGAGGTGGCGGCTACACCTTC. This sequence encodes CASKPGRQGGGGYTF.

The chain employs TRBV27 and TRBJ1-2, with a weak D call TRBD1 (5 bases). CDR1 is MNHEY, CDR2 SMNVEV, per germline (reference sequence). The V gene lost 2 bases and the J gene lost 8 bases, with 15 bases spanning the gap. The length of the CDR3 is 14 residues. CDR3 bases: TGTGCCAGCAGTTTAGCGGGGCCCAGTAGGGGCTACACCTTC. Protein product: CASSLAGPSRGYTF.

This chain joins TRBV29-1 and TRBJ2-1; 9 nucleotides match TRBD2. Unmatched junction bases numbered 12, after V lost 1 base and J lost 8 bases. CDR3 length equals 16 residues. Germline values: CDR1 SQVTM, CDR2 ANQGSEA. The DNA for the CDR3 is TGCAGCGTTGAAGGCCCGGCTAGCGGGGCTCGGGATGAGCAGTTCTTC. Amino acid sequence: CSVEGPASGARDEQFF.

This chain connects TRBV12-3 or TRBV12-4 to TRBJ2-3; 8 bases agree with TRBD1. Trimming took 5 bases from V and 4 from J; bases not matched to a gene: 2. CDR3 length: 13 amino acids. CDR3 sequence: CASSVGQADTQYF. The CDR3 bases are TGTGCCAGCAGTGTGGGACAGGCAGATACGCAGTATTTT.

The chain couples TRBV16 to TRBJ1-2; 9 nucleotides align to TRBD1. The CDR3 spans 14 residues. With V trimmed by 0 bases and J by 6 bases, 2 bases remained unmatched. The germline V gene encodes CDR1 KGHSY and CDR2 FQNENV. The CDR3 sequence: CASSQSGTGNGYTF. Written as DNA, the CDR3 is TGTGCCAGCAGCCAATCCGGGACAGGGAATGGCTACACCTTC.

This chain connects TRBV7-2 to TRBJ2-5, with TRBD2 matching 11 bases. The V gene end was trimmed by 5 bases and the J gene end by 11 bases; junction bases not matched to a gene: 19. The germline V gene has CDR1 SGHTA and CDR2 FQGNSA. This CDR3 has 17 amino acids. In DNA form, the CDR3 reads TGTGCCAGCAGCCAGGGACTAGCGGCTTACTCCTACAATGAGCAGTACTTC. Translated: CASSQGLAAYSYNEQYF.